These 8 T cell receptor beta chains share one sample of origin, sequenced in a study of blood T cells in healthy people across ages. A second PCR of roughly 7 to 11 cycles used a sample-barcoded 5' primer and a J-beta primer mix. Via MiXCR, TCRdb re-called the 5' RACE reads, giving one row per CDR3 protein. Of about 1.5 million distinct CDR3 sequences listed, 40% to 50% are singletons. Sequenced: blood. The receptor set was obtained from a woman under 30 in good health.

This clonotype was recorded a few times. The J gene is TRBJ1-6, the V gene TRBV20-1, with 8 positions matching TRBD1. V was pared by 5 bases and J by 5 bases, with 17 bases of the junction left unmatched. The CDR3 runs 18 residues. Germline V gene lookup returns CDR1 DFQATT and CDR2 SNEGSKA (reference sequence). The CDR3 DNA sequence: TGCAGTGCTTCGGTCCCGGGACAGGTCCCTGTAAATAATTCACCCCTCCACTTT. Protein product: CSASVPGQVPVNNSPLHF.

CDR3 bases: TGTGCCACCAGCACTGGGACAGGCTCCTACGAGCAGTACTTC. Its protein product is CATSTGTGSYEQYF. V usage is TRBV15 and J usage is TRBJ2-7, with TRBD1 matching over 8 bases. The CDR3 consists of 14 residues. Trimming took 4 bases from V and 0 from J; bases not matched to a gene: 2. Germline CDR1 reads LNHNV; CDR2 reads YYDKDF (reference sequence).

The chain has TRBV12-3 or TRBV12-4 and TRBJ2-1; D gene unclear. The last part of the DNA fits TRBJ2-7 better; the J call may be wrong. The CDR3 is 13 residues long. The CDR3 is CASTGYSYNEQYF. CDR3 bases: TGTGCCAGCACAGGCTACTCCTACAATGAGCAGTACTTC.

This clonotype showed up just a few times. This chain links TRBV20-1 with TRBJ1-2; D unclear. The V gene lost 3 bases and the J gene lost 2 bases, with 10 bases spanning the gap. Germline CDR1 is DFQATT and CDR2 is SNEGSKA (reference sequence). The CDR3 contains 13 residues. The CDR3 reads CSASYSVNYGYTF. The CDR3 DNA sequence: TGCAGTGCTAGTTATTCGGTGAACTATGGCTACACCTTC.

The chain joins TRBV6-2 or TRBV6-3 to TRBJ2-7, with TRBD2 identical over 13 bases. TRBJ2-5 explains the end of the DNA better; the J call may be wrong. The CDR3 runs 15 residues. Looked up from germline, CDR1 is MNHEY and CDR2 is SVGEGT. The CDR3 is CASVQGLAGRKTQYF. The CDR3 nucleotides read TGTGCCAGCGTCCAGGGACTAGCGGGACGGAAGACCCAGTACTTC.

The chain employs TRBV21-1 and TRBJ1-5; the table's D call of TRBD1 was not tested on the DNA. TRBV21-1 is tagged as a pseudogene. This CDR3 has 11 amino acids. This chain's CDR3 is CASSATRAQHF. The CDR3 DNA reads TGTGCCAGCAGCGCCACCCGGGCCCAGCATTTT.

The rearrangement uses TRBV2 and TRBJ2-1; 9 bases align to TRBD2. The germline CDR1 and CDR2 sequences are SNHLY and FYNNEI. Trimming cost V 1 base and J 9 bases; bases outside gene matches: 4. The CDR3 has 14 residues. The CDR3 sequence is CASSEGASGTEQFF. In DNA, the CDR3 is TGTGCCAGCAGTGAAGGGGCTAGCGGGACTGAGCAGTTCTTC.

The CDR3 region is CASSVGQGLGYEQYF. The CDR3 DNA is TGTGCCAGCAGCGTCGGACAGGGATTGGGCTACGAGCAGTACTTC. V usage is TRBV9 and J usage is TRBJ2-7, with 8 bases that match TRBD1. The CDR3 spans 15 residues. V lost 2 bases and J lost 3; bases outside the gene matches: 7. Germline-derived CDR1 and CDR2 are SGDLS and YYNGEE.